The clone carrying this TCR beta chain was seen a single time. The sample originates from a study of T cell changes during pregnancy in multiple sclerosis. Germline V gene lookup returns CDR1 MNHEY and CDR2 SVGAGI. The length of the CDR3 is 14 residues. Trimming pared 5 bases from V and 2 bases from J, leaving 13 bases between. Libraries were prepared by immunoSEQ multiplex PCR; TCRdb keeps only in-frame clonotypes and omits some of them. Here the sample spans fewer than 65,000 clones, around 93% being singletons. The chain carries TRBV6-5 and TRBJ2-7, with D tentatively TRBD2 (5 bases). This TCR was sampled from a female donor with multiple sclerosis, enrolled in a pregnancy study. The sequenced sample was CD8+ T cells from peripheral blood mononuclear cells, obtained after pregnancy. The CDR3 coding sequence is TGTGCCAGCAGTCCCAGGACGGGGACCTACGAGCAGTACTTC. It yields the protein CASSPRTGTYEQYF.